The T cell receptor beta chain under discussion was sequenced for a study of cytomegalovirus exposure and HLA in healthy donors. The PCR made use of 60 Vbeta and 13 Jbeta primers. Only in-frame clones appear in the TCRdb table, and some are missing; sequencing was by immunoSEQ multiplex PCR. This table has about 130,000 clones, around three quarters appearing once. Study observations and caveats: Per a later analysis, HLA-associated TCR beta chains showed more clonal expansion than other, equally common TCR beta chains. Sequencing probably produced one cluster of sequence variants that were highly shared. A later analysis reported that several of the most significant clusters appeared to be linked to common viral pathogens, among them Epstein-Barr virus.

Germline-derived CDR1 and CDR2 are MNHEY and SVGAGI. This CDR3 is 15 amino acids long. Between the trimmed V and J ends, which lost 0 bases and 8 bases, there was a span of 14 bases. This clone turned up a few times. As yet, its antigen is unknown. This clonotype originated in a man aged 25-45 years in good health. Sequencing was done on a sample of PBMCs. This chain uses TRBV6-5 with TRBJ1-5, with D unresolved. CDR3 amino acids: CASSYSDSNREPQHF. CDR3 DNA sequence: TGTGCCAGCAGTTACTCGGACTCAAACCGGGAGCCCCAGCATTTT.